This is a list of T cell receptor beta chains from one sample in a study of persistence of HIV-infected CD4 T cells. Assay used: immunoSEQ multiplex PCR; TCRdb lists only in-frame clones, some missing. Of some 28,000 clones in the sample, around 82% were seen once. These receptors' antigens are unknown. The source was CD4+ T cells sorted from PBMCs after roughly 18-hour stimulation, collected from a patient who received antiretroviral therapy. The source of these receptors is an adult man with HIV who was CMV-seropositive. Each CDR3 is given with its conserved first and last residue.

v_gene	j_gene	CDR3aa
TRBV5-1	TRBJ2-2	CASSLRGQGQAGELFF
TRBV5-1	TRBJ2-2	CASSWGNRKNTGELFF
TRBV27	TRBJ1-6	CASSAQQGTRGINSPLHF
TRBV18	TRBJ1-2	CASSPKKGNYGYTF
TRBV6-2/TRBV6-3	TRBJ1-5	CASSYSSTGIRGQPQHF
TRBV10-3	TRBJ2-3	CAISETGQGTDTQYF
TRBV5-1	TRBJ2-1	CASSLEVEQFF
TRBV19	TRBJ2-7	CASSGPGQGFYEQYF
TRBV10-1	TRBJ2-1	CASSKPGQGPKSSYNEQFF
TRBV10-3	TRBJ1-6	CAISNDRTGSPLHF
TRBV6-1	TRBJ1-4	CASSATQGGRYEKLFF
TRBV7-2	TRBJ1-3	CASSPRDTTGSNTIYF
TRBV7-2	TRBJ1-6	CASSLATGGSSPLHF
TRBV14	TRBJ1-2	CASSQDEGSYGYTF
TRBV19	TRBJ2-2	CASSMSGSHTGELFF
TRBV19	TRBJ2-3	CASSANRGRSTDTQYF
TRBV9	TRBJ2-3	CASSVGLAEGTDTQYF
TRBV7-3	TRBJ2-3	CASSILAGVTDTQYF
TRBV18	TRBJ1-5	CASSEQGSGFLNQPQHF
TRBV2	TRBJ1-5	CASSEEGFQPQHF
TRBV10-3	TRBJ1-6	CAIRDRDNSPLHF
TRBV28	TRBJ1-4	CASSFGWKLFF
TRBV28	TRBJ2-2	CASTSGGPTGELFF
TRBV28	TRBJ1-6	CASSPTQGSKSPLHF
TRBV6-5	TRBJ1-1	CASSKPGHLNTEAFF
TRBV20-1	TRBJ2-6	CSAHGANVLTF
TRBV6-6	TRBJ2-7	CASSLEGQRGYEQYF